The 15 T cell receptor beta chains listed next were all sequenced from one sample in a study of human T cells and chemical hapten exposure. MiXCR was run by TCRdb on the RACE reads, yielding one entry per CDR3 protein. The sample has roughly 48,000 distinct CDR3 sequences, 3.5% to 5% seen once. This sample's time point: healthy volunteer bleed at 2 weeks. Total RNA was extracted from unfractionated whole blood. Sample: whole blood. The origin of the receptors is a human donor in good health. Some clones in this sample may be carry-over from other donors' samples.

In its sample, this clonotype was seen many times. The V call is TRBV7-2, the J call TRBJ2-3; no firm D call. Between the trimmed V and J ends, which lost 4 bases and 0 bases, there was a span of 14 bases. The CDR3 is 16 residues long. From germline, CDR1 is SGHTA and CDR2 FQGNSA. CDR3 residues: CASSSDPTRSTDTQYF. The CDR3 DNA reads TGTGCCAGCAGCTCAGACCCGACACGTAGCACAGATACGCAGTATTTT.

This clonotype came up a few times. The V and J genes are TRBV30 and TRBJ1-1; D not resolved. The V gene's germline CDR1 is GTSNPN and CDR2 SVGIG (reference sequence). This CDR3 region has 13 residues. V was trimmed by 0 bases and J by 8 bases, leaving 13 bases between them. CDR3 sequence: CAWSVGAEPEAFF. For the CDR3, the DNA is TGTGCCTGGAGTGTAGGAGCGGAGCCCGAAGCTTTCTTT.

This clonotype appeared a few times. The chain carries TRBV20-1 and TRBJ2-3; D unresolved. Germline V gene lookup returns CDR1 DFQATT and CDR2 SNEGSKA (reference sequence). The CDR3 sequence is 12 residues long. Trimming left V 0 bases short and J 6 bases short, with 7 bases between. CDR3 loop: CSARELRDTQYF. As DNA, the CDR3 is TGCAGTGCTAGAGAATTGCGGGATACGCAGTATTTT.

There are a few counts of this clonotype. DNA for the CDR3: TGCAGCATCAGGAAAGTGACAGATACGCAGTATTTT. Translated: CSIRKVTDTQYF. The rearrangement uses TRBV29-1 and TRBJ2-3, with D uncertain. Looked up from germline, CDR1 is SQVTM and CDR2 is ANQGSEA. Trimming shortened V by 8 bases and J by 3 bases, and 12 bases separated the two germline ends. The CDR3 loop spans 12 amino acids.

This rearrangement joins TRBV28 to TRBJ2-1, with TRBD1 identical over 10 bases. The CDR3 spans 16 residues. Germline CDR1 is MDHEN and CDR2 is SYDVKM. Trimming at V came to 2 bases and at J to 2 bases, leaving 3 bases not matched to a gene. CDR3 sequence reads: CASSLGGTGAYNEQFF. In nucleotides, the CDR3 is TGTGCCAGCAGTTTAGGGGGGACAGGGGCCTACAATGAGCAGTTCTTC. Based on the CDR3 plus reference TRBV28 and TRBJ2-1, the full variable domain is DVKVTQSSRYLVKRTGEKVFLECVQDMDHENMFWYRQDPGLGLRLIYFSYDVKMKEKGDIPEGYSVSREKKERFSLILESASTNQTSMYLCASSLGGTGAYNEQFFGPGTRLTVL.

This sequence joins TRBV5-1 and TRBJ1-1; D perhaps matches TRBD1 (6 bases). Between the trimmed V and J ends, which lost 1 base and 0 bases, there was a span of 16 bases. The CDR3 extends over 17 amino acids. Per germline, CDR1 SGHRS and CDR2 YFSETQ. The CDR3 DNA follows: TGCGCCAGCAGCTTGAGGCCGGGGGACAAACTGAACACTGAAGCTTTCTTT. Translating gives CASSLRPGDKLNTEAFF.

There are a few counts of this clonotype. V is TRBV11-3 and J is TRBJ1-6, with 7 bases matching TRBD1. Per germline, CDR1 SGHNT and CDR2 YENEEA. The junction had 4 bases not matched to a gene; V was cut back by 5 bases and J by 0 bases. This CDR3 is 16 amino acids long. For the CDR3, the DNA is TGTGCCAGCAGCCCAGGGGGGAGCTCCTATAATTCACCCCTCCACTTT. Amino acids: CASSPGGSSYNSPLHF.

This clonotype was detected many times. The chain couples TRBV18 to TRBJ1-2; a weak D match, TRBD1 (5 bases). The germline gives CDR1 KGHSH, CDR2 LQKENI. V was trimmed by 3 bases and J by 4 bases, leaving 12 bases between them. This CDR3 is built from 14 residues. The CDR3, as DNA: TGTGCCAGCTCACCGAGCAGAGGGGCCTATGGCTACACCTTC. Translated, it gives CASSPSRGAYGYTF.

Many counts were recorded for this clonotype. The V call is TRBV4-1, the J call TRBJ1-6; D uncertain. The CDR3 is 15 residues long. The V end was cut by 1 base, the J end by 3 bases, with 7 bases between. Germline assignment: CDR1 MGHRA and CDR2 YSYEKL. The CDR3 loop is CASSQGVNYNSPLHF. CDR3 DNA sequence: TGCGCCAGCAGCCAAGGGGTTAACTATAATTCACCCCTCCACTTT.

This chain uses TRBV24-1 with TRBJ2-1; 7 nucleotides agree with TRBD2. Germline-derived CDR1 and CDR2 are KGHDR and SFDVKD. This CDR3 contains 15 residues. Trimming cost V 9 bases and J 4 bases; bases outside gene matches: 11. The CDR3 loop reads CATSDRDYPYNEQFF. CDR3 in DNA: TGTGCCACCTCCGACCGGGACTACCCATACAATGAGCAGTTCTTC.

This clonotype has a count of ten or more. The J gene is TRBJ2-7, the V gene TRBV15; the D gene could be TRBD1 or TRBD2 (6 bases each). In germline, CDR1 is LNHNV, CDR2 YYDKDF (reference sequence). This CDR3 has 15 residues. The germline V and J ends were trimmed by 5 bases and 1 base, with 15 bases remaining between them. The CDR3: CATSPLGGRSYEQYF. CDR3 nucleotides: TGTGCCACCAGCCCCCTTGGGGGGCGATCCTACGAGCAGTACTTC. The whole variable domain, remainder taken from reference TRBV15 and TRBJ2-7, is DAMVIQNPRYQVTQFGKPVTLSCSQTLNHNVMYWYQQKSSQAPKLLFHYYDKDFNNEADTPDNFQSRRPNTSFCFLDIRSPGLGDTAMYLCATSPLGGRSYEQYFGPGTRLTVT.

At least ten counts were recorded for this clonotype. One end of the junction does not line up with germline, which may come from a read error. The CDR3 protein is CASSLGPGPEGGKNNEQFF. The CDR3 DNA follows: TGTGCTAGCAGCTTAGGTCCAGGGCCCGAGGGAGGGAAGAACAATGAGCAGTTCTTC. The rearrangement joins TRBV7-7 to TRBJ2-1; 7 nucleotides agree with TRBD2. CDR1 is SSHAT and CDR2 is FNYEAQ in the germline V gene (reference sequence). The CDR3 totals 19 residues.

The sample holds many counts of this clonotype. V gene TRBV3-1 combines with J gene TRBJ1-5; 8 nucleotides line up with TRBD1. V dropped 1 base and J dropped 6; count of bases not matched to a gene: 5. CDR3 size: 15 residues. The germline V gene has CDR1 LGHDT and CDR2 YNNKEL (reference sequence). The CDR3 spells CASSQGTGGGQPQHF. The CDR3 nucleotides read TGTGCCAGCAGCCAAGGTACAGGGGGGGGTCAGCCCCAGCATTTT. Variable domain in full (rest from reference TRBV3-1 and TRBJ1-5): DTAVSQTPKYLVTQMGNDKSIKCEQNLGHDTMYWYKQDSKKFLKIMFSYNNKELIINETVPNRFSPKSPDKAHLNLHINSLELGDSAVYFCASSQGTGGGQPQHFGDGTRLSIL.

This clonotype was counted at least ten times. CDR3 sequence reads: CASSSLPQWGNQPQHF. DNA of the CDR3: TGTGCCAGCAGTTCCCTTCCCCAATGGGGGAATCAGCCCCAGCATTTT. The chain recombines TRBV28 with TRBJ1-5; weak D call: TRBD1 (5 bases). The germline CDR1 and CDR2 sequences are MDHEN and SYDVKM. The CDR3 length is 16 residues. Trimming removed 4 bases at V and 4 bases at J, with 17 bases between.

J is TRBJ1-5 and V is TRBV24-1; D is uncertain. Per the germline V gene, CDR1 is KGHDR and CDR2 is SFDVKD. Trimming took off 0 bases at V and 9 bases at J, with 8 bases between the two ends. The CDR3 runs 13 residues. The CDR3 coding sequence is TGTGCCACCAGTGATTTGGACCGGGGGCCCCAGCATTTT. Amino acids: CATSDLDRGPQHF.